This TCR beta chain emerged from a study of identifying expanded T cells in peripheral blood. General study results and limits: Differentially abundant clones: 0.95 to 1.5 between replicates, around 16 at roughly 13 days, 19 to 20 at four. Two-week clone count variance significantly increased as total template count grew.

Note on this clone: Antigen unknown.

During the collection period, no donor immune events like infections were recorded. The method was immunoSEQ multiplex PCR; TCRdb's version includes in-frame clones alone and lacks a portion of them. Found here are approximately 85,000 clones, more than 75% of them singletons; the top ten hold around 19%. Looked up from germline, CDR1 is MGHRA and CDR2 is YSYEKL. Trimming cost V 2 bases and J 1 base, with 8 bases left between them. The CDR3 spans 14 residues. This chain links TRBV4-1 with TRBJ1-1, with D unresolved. The sequenced material came from blood. This receptor was identified in a person between 18 and 75 years old in good health. CDR3 sequence (DNA): TGCGCCAGCAGCCAACAAACGCAGAACACTGAAGCTTTCTTT. Its translation: CASSQQTQNTEAFF.